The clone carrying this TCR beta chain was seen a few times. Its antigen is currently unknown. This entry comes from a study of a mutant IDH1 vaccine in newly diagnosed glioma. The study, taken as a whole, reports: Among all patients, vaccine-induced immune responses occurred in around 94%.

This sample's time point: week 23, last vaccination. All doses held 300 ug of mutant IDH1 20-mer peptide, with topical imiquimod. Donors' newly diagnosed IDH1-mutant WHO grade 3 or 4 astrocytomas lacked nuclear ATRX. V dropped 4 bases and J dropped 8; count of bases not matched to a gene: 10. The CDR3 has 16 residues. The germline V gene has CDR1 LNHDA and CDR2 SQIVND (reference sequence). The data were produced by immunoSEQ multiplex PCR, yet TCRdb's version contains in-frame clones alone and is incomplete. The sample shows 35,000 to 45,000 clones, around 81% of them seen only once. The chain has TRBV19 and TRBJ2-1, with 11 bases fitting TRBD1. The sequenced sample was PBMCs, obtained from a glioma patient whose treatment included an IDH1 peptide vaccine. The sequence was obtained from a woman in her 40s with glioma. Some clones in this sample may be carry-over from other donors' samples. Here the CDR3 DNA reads TGTGCCAGTAGTACTCGGACAGGGGGCGCGGGGGATGAGCAGTTCTTC. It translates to CASSTRTGGAGDEQFF.